What follows are 9 T cell receptor beta chains derived from one specimen sequenced in a study of shared clonotypes between healthy human individuals. Assay: immunoSEQ multiplex PCR; the TCRdb copy retains only in-frame clones and omits some. Altogether hundreds of thousands of clones are present, approximately 75% being singletons, with the ten largest covering under 2%. Source material: memory CD4+ T cells sorted from blood. Subset noted: CD45RA-negative fraction. These receptors were taken from a woman aged 25 to 39 in good health.

J is TRBJ1-1 and V is TRBV4-2, with D maybe TRBD1 (6 bases). Germline loops: CDR1 LGHNA, CDR2 YNFKEQ. CDR3 size: 14 residues. Trimming removed 4 bases at V and 6 bases at J, with 15 bases between. The CDR3: CASSLNRGAPEAFF. The CDR3, as DNA: TGTGCCAGCAGCCTAAATCGGGGGGCCCCTGAAGCTTTCTTT.

The chain recombines TRBV7-9 with TRBJ1-4; D gene unclear. The length of the CDR3 is 13 residues. The V gene lost 0 bases and the J gene lost 11 bases, with 10 bases spanning the gap. Germline CDR1 is SEHNR and CDR2 is FQNEAQ (reference sequence). The CDR3 spells CASSLAGFGKLFF. The DNA of the CDR3 is TGTGCCAGCAGCTTAGCAGGATTCGGGAAACTGTTTTTT.

This chain links TRBV10-3 with TRBJ1-5, with D tentatively TRBD1 (5 bases). V lost 8 bases and J lost 2, with 7 bases in between. CDR1 and CDR2 from the germline V gene are ENHRY and SYGVKD. This CDR3 spans 12 amino acids. CDR3 sequence reads: CAIGGGNQPQHF. In DNA form, the CDR3 reads TGTGCCATCGGGGGAGGCAATCAGCCCCAGCATTTT.

This clone was counted once. The chain has TRBV6-1 and TRBJ1-3; 11 bases align to TRBD1. In germline, CDR1 is MNHNS, CDR2 SASEGT. Germline trimming cut 9 bases from V and 2 bases from J; bases unmatched to any gene: 3. This CDR3 contains 14 residues. The CDR3 DNA sequence: TGTGCCAGTGGACAGGGGGCAACTGGAAACACCATATATTTT. Amino acid sequence: CASGQGATGNTIYF.

The chain carries TRBV28 and TRBJ1-5; possibly TRBD1 for D (5 bases). CDR1 MDHEN and CDR2 SYDVKM come from the germline V gene. V shed 6 bases and J shed 0 bases, with 24 bases lying between them. CDR3 length equals 19 residues. In DNA form, the CDR3 reads TGTGCCAGCAGCCGACGAGGGGATGAGGGAATTTATAGCAATCAGCCCCAGCATTTT. Protein sequence: CASSRRGDEGIYSNQPQHF.

This clone has more than one count but fewer than ten. This chain connects TRBV2 to TRBJ2-7; tentatively, D is TRBD1 or TRBD2 (5 bases each). The CDR3 loop spans 12 amino acids. Per germline, CDR1 SNHLY and CDR2 FYNNEI. Trimming cost V 6 bases and J 5 bases, with 11 bases left between them. Here the CDR3 reads CASRGTRNEQYF. CDR3 coding DNA: TGTGCCAGCAGGGGGACCAGAAACGAGCAGTACTTC. The full variable domain, completed using reference TRBV2 and TRBJ2-7, is EPEVTQTPSHQVTQMGQEVILRCVPISNHLYFYWYRQILGQKVEFLVSFYNNEISEKSEIFDDQFSVERPDGSNFTLKIRSTKLEDSAMYFCASRGTRNEQYFGPGTRLTVT.

The CDR3 sequence: CASRGRTAALSYEQYF. Here the CDR3 DNA reads TGTGCCAGCAGGGGAAGAACAGCAGCCCTCTCCTACGAGCAGTACTTC. The rearrangement links TRBV5-5 to TRBJ2-7, with D hard to call. Germline V CDR1 and CDR2: SGHKS, YYEKEE (reference sequence). V gave up 5 bases and J gave up 0 bases, with 18 bases separating them. The CDR3 is 16 amino acids.

The chain couples TRBV27 to TRBJ2-7; D might be TRBD2 (6 bases). The CDR3 runs to 15 residues. Germline V gene lookup returns CDR1 MNHEY and CDR2 SMNVEV (reference sequence). The V end was cut by 1 base, the J end by 6 bases, with 16 bases between. The CDR3 is CASSLFTGLGGEQYF. The CDR3 nucleotides are TGTGCCAGCAGTTTATTTACAGGTCTGGGGGGCGAGCAGTACTTC.

The chain uses TRBV2 and TRBJ1-3, with a tentative D call TRBD1 (6 bases). Trimming shortened V by 6 bases and J by 0 bases, and 12 bases separated the two germline ends. CDR1 and CDR2 from the germline V gene are SNHLY and FYNNEI. The CDR3 contains 15 residues. In nucleotides, the CDR3 is TGTGCCAGCAGCCGAGCAGGGGACTCTGGAAACACCATATATTTT. Translated, it gives CASSRAGDSGNTIYF.